This is a list of T cell receptor beta chains from one sample in a study of early T cells in non-severe SARS-CoV-2 infection. Via MiXCR, TCRdb re-called the 5' RACE reads, giving one row per CDR3 protein. Among some 67,000 distinct CDR3 sequences listed, about 13% were seen once. The sequenced sample was whole blood. These receptors all stem from an adult who was a healthcare worker with PCR-confirmed SARS-CoV-2 infection or an uninfected control (not recorded which). CDR3s include the opening cysteine and the closing phenylalanine or tryptophan. The D gene is left open where the match is weak. Rows may omit the clone size; those that give it use once, few, many or a size class.

V gene	D gene	J gene	CDR3 length	clone size	CDR3 DNA	CDR3 protein
TRBV10-1	-	TRBJ2-2	16	-	TGCGCCAGCAGTGAGTCGAAAGGTCCTTCGCGCGGGGAGCTGTTTTTT	CASSESKGPSRGELFF
TRBV9	-	TRBJ2-1	13	many	TGTGCCAGCAGCGAGGGGTACAACAATGAGCAGTTCTTC	CASSEGYNNEQFF
TRBV20-1	-	TRBJ2-3	16	-	TGCAGTGCTAGAGATTCGGTATGGGGCCCCCCAGATACGCAGTATTTT	CSARDSVWGPPDTQYF
TRBV6-2/TRBV6-3	-	TRBJ1-2	14	many	TGTGCCAGCATGGATCCCGGACGTAACTATGGCTACACCTTC	CASMDPGRNYGYTF
TRBV5-6	-	TRBJ2-7	12	many	TGTGCCAGCAGCTCGAGCTCCTACGAGCAGTACTTC	CASSSSSYEQYF
TRBV2	-	TRBJ1-1	15	-	TGTGCCAGCAGTGAATGGGGGCGAGGGAACACTGAAGCTTTCTTT	CASSEWGRGNTEAFF
TRBV7-2	-	TRBJ1-3	13	few	TGTGCCAGCAGCCTCGCGCACGGTAACACCATATATTTT	CASSLAHGNTIYF
TRBV7-6	-	TRBJ2-6	21	many	TGTGCCAGCAGCTTACAGCCTTGGGTTGAGGGGGATCACTCTGGGGCCAACGTCCTGACTTTC	CASSLQPWVEGDHSGANVLTF
TRBV20-1	-	TRBJ2-3	10	few	TGCAGTGCTCCAAGGGATACGCAGTATTTT	CSAPRDTQYF
TRBV24-1	TRBD2	TRBJ2-7	18	many	TGTGCCACCAGTGGTACGGAAGCGAGAACTAGCGGGATTTACGAGCAGTACTTC	CATSGTEARTSGIYEQYF
TRBV12-3/TRBV12-4	-	TRBJ2-5	13	large	TGTGCCAGCAGTTTAAATCTCCCCGGGGGGCCCCGGTTC	CASSLNLPGGPRF
TRBV2	-	TRBJ1-4	13	many	TGTGCCAGCAGTGGGGGGCGCGATGAAAAACTGTTTTTT	CASSGGRDEKLFF
TRBV9	TRBD2	TRBJ2-2	16	many	TGTGCCAGCAGCGTAGGTCTAGCGGGGGTCACCGGGGAGCTGTTTTTT	CASSVGLAGVTGELFF
TRBV5-1	TRBD1	TRBJ2-5	16	many	TGCGCCAGCAGCCCCTCCCCCAGACAGGGACGGAAGACCCAGTACTTC	CASSPSPRQGRKTQYF
TRBV12-3/TRBV12-4	-	TRBJ1-5	14	many	TGTGCCAGCAGTTTCACGGGGGTCAATCAGCCCCAGCATTTT	CASSFTGVNQPQHF
TRBV20-1	-	TRBJ1-5	12	many	TGCAGTGCTAGACGGGACAATCAGCCCCAGCATTTT	CSARRDNQPQHF
TRBV3-1	-	TRBJ2-7	14	few	TGTGCCAGCAGCCAAGGAATGGATCCCTACGAGCAGTACTTC	CASSQGMDPYEQYF
TRBV20-1	TRBD2	TRBJ2-3	15	many	TGCAGTGCTAGAGGAGCTAGCGGGACCACAGATACGCAGTATTTT	CSARGASGTTDTQYF
TRBV29-1	-	TRBJ2-7	12	few	TGCAGCGTTGGGCATTCCCGCTACGAGCAGTACTTC	CSVGHSRYEQYF
TRBV5-6	TRBD2	TRBJ2-1	17	few	TGTGCCAGCAGCTTATTCGGAGGGAGGGACTCCTACAATGAGCAGTTCTTC	CASSLFGGRDSYNEQFF
TRBV7-3	-	TRBJ2-3	13	few	TGTGCCAGCAGCTTCCAGGTCACAGATACGCAGTATTTT	CASSFQVTDTQYF
TRBV7-9	-	TRBJ2-5	14	many	TGTGCCAGCAGCATAGAGACGGGAGAGGAGACCCAGTACTTC	CASSIETGEETQYF
TRBV6-1	-	TRBJ1-5	16	-	TGTGCCAGCAGTGAAGCTTGGGGGAGGGTAGATCAGCCCCAGCATTTT	CASSEAWGRVDQPQHF
TRBV5-1	TRBD2	TRBJ2-1	16	many	TGCGCCAGCAGCGACGGGACTAGCGGTGCCTACAATGAGCAGTTCTTC	CASSDGTSGAYNEQFF
TRBV20-1	-	TRBJ1-3	11	few	TGCAGTGCTCTACAGGGTCGCACCATATATTTT	CSALQGRTIYF
TRBV29-1	-	TRBJ1-1	12	-	TGCAGCGTTGGCCCCCCAAGTCCTGAAGCTTTCTTT	CSVGPPSPEAFF
TRBV10-3	-	TRBJ2-3	13	-	TGTGCCATCAGGACCCTAAGCACAGATACGCAGTATTTT	CAIRTLSTDTQYF
TRBV7-9	-	TRBJ2-6	14	many	TGTGCCAGCGATGGCGTCTCTGGGGCCAACGTCCTGACTTTC	CASDGVSGANVLTF
TRBV24-1	TRBD1	TRBJ1-5	15	many	TGTGCCACCAGTGATTCCGGACAGGGAAAAGAGCCCCAGCATTTT	CATSDSGQGKEPQHF
TRBV7-3	-	TRBJ2-3	15	few	TGTGCCAGCAGCTCTTACCTGGAGGGCCTTGATACGCAGTATTTT	CASSSYLEGLDTQYF